This record covers a single TCR beta chain. What it binds is unknown. The TCR beta CDR3 regions underwent amplification using RNA transcripts as the source. The HTBI primer set served for first-round RT-PCR of the TCR CDR3. Each CDR3 protein is one row after TCRdb ran MiXCR on the multiplex PCR reads. Among about 370,000 distinct CDR3 sequences listed, nearly 15% were seen once. Trimming took 1 base from V and 4 from J, leaving 10 bases between them. CDR3 length: 14 amino acids. From germline, CDR1 is MNHNS and CDR2 SASEGT. Uncontrolled infection, other autoimmune disease, pregnancy or lactation led to exclusion. The sample originates from a study of T cells in Graves' hyperthyroidism and ophthalmopathy. The wider study: It was at initial diagnosis, before any treatment, that peripheral blood was collected.

Notes on the study in general: A median 6.5 months before onset, the model predicted ophthalmopathy. In blood, most of the thyroid clonotypes expanded above 0.001 were also present.

Sequencing used blood. This sequence originates from a woman in her sixties with Graves' ophthalmopathy. The chain combines TRBV6-1 with TRBJ2-5; possibly TRBD2 for D (6 bases). The chain's CDR3 is CASSEGGDSETQYF. In nucleotides, the CDR3 is TGTGCCAGCAGTGAAGGGGGGGACTCAGAGACCCAGTACTTC.